A selection of T cell receptor beta chains follows, all from one sample in a study of blood T cell repertoires in COVID-19. Assay used: immunoSEQ multiplex PCR; TCRdb lists only in-frame clones, some missing. The sample contains nearly 200,000 clones, roughly four fifths of which appear only once. Input material: peripheral blood. Every receptor here comes from a human donor with acute or convalescent COVID-19. The donor label of this sample is uncertain. Both conserved end residues are part of each CDR3. The order of the fields is D gene, V gene, clone size, J gene, CDR3 protein, CDR3 DNA. The D gene is left open where the match is weak. The listing skips clone size in some rows; elsewhere it reads once, few, many or a size class.

D gene: .
V gene: TRBV21-1
clone size: .
J gene: TRBJ1-4
CDR3 protein: CASSEQGASPGEEKLFF
CDR3 DNA: TGTGCCAGCAGCGAACAGGGGGCTAGCCCCGGGGAGGAAAAACTGTTTTTT

D gene: TRBD2
V gene: TRBV27
clone size: .
J gene: TRBJ2-5
CDR3 protein: CASRDGLVGRETQYF
CDR3 DNA: TGTGCCAGCAGGGACGGACTAGTAGGTCGAGAGACCCAGTACTTC

D gene: TRBD1
V gene: TRBV7-9
clone size: few
J gene: TRBJ2-7
CDR3 protein: CASSFPKGPQGAGEQYF
CDR3 DNA: TGTGCCAGCAGCTTCCCTAAGGGGCCTCAGGGGGCCGGCGAGCAGTACTTC

D gene: TRBD2
V gene: TRBV24-1
clone size: .
J gene: TRBJ2-1
CDR3 protein: CATSDTIAGAYNEQFF
CDR3 DNA: TGTGCCACCAGTGATACCATAGCGGGAGCCTACAATGAGCAGTTCTTC

D gene: .
V gene: TRBV27
clone size: .
J gene: TRBJ1-6
CDR3 protein: CASSFLATQALNSPLHF
CDR3 DNA: TGTGCCAGCAGTTTTTTGGCCACGCAGGCACTTAATTCACCCCTCCACTTT

D gene: TRBD1
V gene: TRBV6-5
clone size: .
J gene: TRBJ2-7
CDR3 protein: CASGATGGSEQYF
CDR3 DNA: TGTGCCAGCGGCGCGACAGGGGGCTCCGAGCAGTACTTC

D gene: TRBD2
V gene: TRBV6-6
clone size: .
J gene: TRBJ2-1
CDR3 protein: CASSPRTSGSPQGSYNEQFF
CDR3 DNA: TGTGCCAGCAGTCCCCGGACTAGCGGGAGTCCCCAGGGCTCCTACAATGAGCAGTTCTTC

D gene: .
V gene: TRBV6-5
clone size: .
J gene: TRBJ1-6
CDR3 protein: CASSYFEVSSPLHF
CDR3 DNA: TGTGCCAGCAGTTACTTCGAAGTTAGTTCACCCCTCCACTTT

D gene: TRBD2
V gene: TRBV4-3
clone size: .
J gene: TRBJ2-1
CDR3 protein: CASSSGTRGNEQFF
CDR3 DNA: TGCGCCAGCAGTTCCGGGACTAGGGGCAATGAGCAGTTCTTC

D gene: .
V gene: TRBV7-9
clone size: .
J gene: TRBJ2-7
CDR3 protein: CASSSTVTSYEQYF
CDR3 DNA: TGTGCCAGCAGCTCGACAGTGACCTCCTACGAGCAGTACTTC

D gene: .
V gene: TRBV2
clone size: .
J gene: TRBJ1-5
CDR3 protein: CASRRDPSNQPQHF
CDR3 DNA: TGTGCCAGCAGGCGGGACCCTAGCAATCAGCCCCAGCATTTT

D gene: .
V gene: TRBV6-5
clone size: .
J gene: TRBJ2-7
CDR3 protein: CASSQSTGGYEQYF
CDR3 DNA: TGTGCCAGCAGTCAGTCCACCGGGGGATACGAGCAGTACTTC

D gene: .
V gene: TRBV5-6
clone size: .
J gene: TRBJ2-3
CDR3 protein: CASSPTGGDTQYF
CDR3 DNA: TGTGCCAGCAGCCCGACTGGAGGGGATACGCAGTATTTT

D gene: .
V gene: TRBV19
clone size: .
J gene: TRBJ1-2
CDR3 protein: CASSTDSTWNYGYTF
CDR3 DNA: TGTGCCAGTAGTACGGACAGCACCTGGAACTATGGCTACACCTTC

D gene: .
V gene: TRBV7-9
clone size: .
J gene: TRBJ1-2
CDR3 protein: CASSYSTGPYGYTF
CDR3 DNA: TGTGCCAGCAGCTATTCGACAGGTCCATATGGCTACACCTTC

D gene: .
V gene: TRBV10-1
clone size: .
J gene: TRBJ2-3
CDR3 protein: CASAPGYTDTQYF
CDR3 DNA: TGCGCCAGCGCCCCGGGGTACACAGATACGCAGTATTTT

D gene: TRBD2
V gene: TRBV2
clone size: .
J gene: TRBJ2-2
CDR3 protein: CASTLGGGVNTGELFF
CDR3 DNA: TGTGCCAGCACCCTAGGCGGGGGGGTGAACACCGGGGAGCTGTTTTTT

D gene: TRBD1
V gene: TRBV28
clone size: .
J gene: TRBJ2-7
CDR3 protein: CASRSTGGSHEQYF
CDR3 DNA: TGTGCCAGCAGGTCGACAGGGGGAAGCCACGAGCAGTACTTC

D gene: .
V gene: TRBV5-4
clone size: .
J gene: TRBJ2-1
CDR3 protein: CASSPPGDRRSSEQFF
CDR3 DNA: TGTGCCAGCAGCCCCCCAGGCGATAGAAGATCAAGTGAGCAGTTCTTC

D gene: TRBD1
V gene: TRBV4-2
clone size: .
J gene: TRBJ2-1
CDR3 protein: CASSQTGTGRENEQFF
CDR3 DNA: TGTGCCAGCAGCCAAACCGGGACAGGGAGAGAAAATGAGCAGTTCTTC

D gene: .
V gene: TRBV21-1
clone size: .
J gene: TRBJ1-4
CDR3 protein: CASSHHLEAANEKLFF
CDR3 DNA: TGTGCCAGCAGCCACCACCTGGAAGCGGCTAATGAAAAACTGTTTTTT

D gene: TRBD1
V gene: TRBV30
clone size: .
J gene: TRBJ1-2
CDR3 protein: CAWSEAGGNTF
CDR3 DNA: TGTGCCTGGAGTGAAGCAGGGGGGAACACCTTC

D gene: TRBD1
V gene: TRBV24-1
clone size: .
J gene: TRBJ2-4
CDR3 protein: CAPRRGQGVAKNIQYF
CDR3 DNA: TGTGCCCCCCGACGTGGACAGGGGGTAGCCAAAAACATTCAGTACTTC

D gene: .
V gene: TRBV5-1
clone size: .
J gene: TRBJ1-2
CDR3 protein: CASSLAFRESGYTF
CDR3 DNA: TGCGCCAGCAGCTTGGCCTTCCGGGAGAGTGGCTACACCTTC

D gene: TRBD2
V gene: TRBV7-3
clone size: .
J gene: TRBJ2-3
CDR3 protein: CASSQGTSATDTQYF
CDR3 DNA: TGTGCCAGCAGCCAAGGGACTAGCGCCACAGATACGCAGTATTTT

D gene: TRBD1
V gene: TRBV19
clone size: .
J gene: TRBJ2-2
CDR3 protein: CASSRQGPGELFF
CDR3 DNA: TGTGCCAGTAGTCGACAGGGGCCCGGGGAGCTGTTTTTT

D gene: TRBD2
V gene: TRBV24-1
clone size: .
J gene: TRBJ2-1
CDR3 protein: CASGASGSLGKQFF
CDR3 DNA: TGTGCTTCGGGGGCTAGCGGGAGTCTGGGCAAGCAGTTCTTC

D gene: .
V gene: TRBV20-1
clone size: .
J gene: TRBJ2-1
CDR3 protein: CSAGPSEQFF
CDR3 DNA: TGCAGTGCTGGCCCCAGTGAGCAGTTCTTC

D gene: TRBD2
V gene: TRBV4-3
clone size: .
J gene: TRBJ2-2
CDR3 protein: CASSTGLAGVYNTGELFF
CDR3 DNA: TGCGCCAGCAGCACGGGACTAGCGGGAGTTTATAACACCGGGGAGCTGTTTTTT

D gene: .
V gene: TRBV19
clone size: .
J gene: TRBJ1-1
CDR3 protein: CASKDYRYTEAFF
CDR3 DNA: TGTGCCAGTAAGGATTACAGATACACTGAAGCTTTCTTT

D gene: .
V gene: TRBV19
clone size: .
J gene: TRBJ1-5
CDR3 protein: CASSREYSNQPQHF
CDR3 DNA: TGTGCCAGTAGTAGGGAGTATAGCAATCAGCCCCAGCATTTT

D gene: .
V gene: TRBV4-1
clone size: .
J gene: TRBJ2-2
CDR3 protein: CASSQDSWNTGELFF
CDR3 DNA: TGCGCCAGCAGCCAAGATTCTTGGAACACCGGGGAGCTGTTTTTT

D gene: .
V gene: TRBV10-2
clone size: few
J gene: TRBJ2-2
CDR3 protein: CASRSPARELFF
CDR3 DNA: TGCGCCAGCAGAAGCCCCGCCCGGGAGCTGTTTTTT

D gene: TRBD2
V gene: TRBV2
clone size: .
J gene: TRBJ2-5
CDR3 protein: CASSRGEGNLETQYF
CDR3 DNA: TGTGCCAGCAGCCGTGGGGAGGGAAATTTGGAGACCCAGTACTTC

D gene: TRBD2
V gene: TRBV7-2
clone size: .
J gene: TRBJ2-7
CDR3 protein: CASSLGGGSYEQYF
CDR3 DNA: TGTGCCAGCAGCCTCGGGGGGGGCTCCTACGAGCAGTACTTC

D gene: TRBD1
V gene: TRBV5-1
clone size: .
J gene: TRBJ1-4
CDR3 protein: CASSLAPGQGPPGKLFF
CDR3 DNA: TGCGCCAGCAGCTTGGCCCCGGGACAGGGACCTCCGGGAAAACTGTTTTTT

D gene: .
V gene: TRBV18
clone size: .
J gene: TRBJ2-5
CDR3 protein: CASTLQEWIQETQYF
CDR3 DNA: TGTGCCAGCACACTACAGGAGTGGATTCAAGAGACCCAGTACTTC

D gene: TRBD1
V gene: TRBV7-2
clone size: .
J gene: TRBJ1-2
CDR3 protein: CASSLVGQGLGGYGYTF
CDR3 DNA: TGTGCCAGCAGCTTAGTGGGACAGGGTTTAGGCGGCTATGGCTACACCTTC

D gene: .
V gene: TRBV10-3
clone size: .
J gene: TRBJ2-7
CDR3 protein: CAISESTVYEQYF
CDR3 DNA: TGTGCCATCAGTGAGTCTACGGTATACGAGCAGTACTTC

D gene: TRBD1
V gene: TRBV7-2
clone size: once
J gene: TRBJ2-3
CDR3 protein: CASSPGTATDTQYF
CDR3 DNA: TGTGCCAGCAGCCCGGGGACAGCAACAGATACGCAGTATTTT

D gene: .
V gene: TRBV7-9
clone size: .
J gene: TRBJ1-2
CDR3 protein: CASSLGAVLNYGYTF
CDR3 DNA: TGTGCCAGCAGCTTAGGGGCAGTCCTGAACTATGGCTACACCTTC

D gene: TRBD2
V gene: TRBV11-2
clone size: .
J gene: TRBJ2-2
CDR3 protein: CASSSQRGGPSGAGELFF
CDR3 DNA: TGTGCCAGCAGCTCCCAGCGGGGAGGGCCAAGCGGTGCCGGGGAGCTGTTTTTT

D gene: TRBD2
V gene: TRBV10-3
clone size: .
J gene: TRBJ2-2
CDR3 protein: CAISESQLAGETGELFF
CDR3 DNA: TGTGCCATCAGTGAGTCTCAACTAGCGGGAGAAACCGGGGAGCTGTTTTTT

D gene: .
V gene: TRBV19
clone size: .
J gene: TRBJ1-3
CDR3 protein: CASSTRQRSGNTIYF
CDR3 DNA: TGTGCCAGTAGTACCAGACAGCGTTCTGGAAACACCATATATTTT

D gene: TRBD1
V gene: TRBV5-8
clone size: .
J gene: TRBJ1-2
CDR3 protein: CASSPRTGRVNSGYTF
CDR3 DNA: TGTGCCAGCAGCCCGAGGACAGGACGGGTGAATAGTGGCTACACCTTC

D gene: TRBD2
V gene: TRBV18
clone size: .
J gene: TRBJ2-1
CDR3 protein: CASSPPLRRGGITYNEQFF
CDR3 DNA: TGTGCCAGCTCACCACCGCTGAGGCGGGGGGGTATCACCTACAATGAGCAGTTCTTC